Sequencing of this TCR beta chain was carried out in a study of PD-L1 blockade in urothelial cancer. Study-wide background: Men with urothelial cancer arising in the bladder made up about 85% of the roughly 30 patients. Peripheral blood specimens exhibited a median yield of approximately 150,000 T cells.

As for time point: peripheral blood 6 weeks after treatment start. V was pared by 6 bases and J by 0 bases, with 10 bases between. The CDR3 has 13 amino acids. Germline CDR1 reads SGDLS; CDR2 reads YYNGEE. Profiled with immunoSEQ multiplex PCR; TCRdb holds only in-frame clones, not every one. The data show roughly 51,000 clones, about 85% seen once. Sequenced material: PBMCs, taken around atezolizumab (anti-PD-L1) treatment. The receptor was derived from a man aged 50-60 years with urothelial cancer. This chain connects TRBV9 to TRBJ2-7; D not certain. CDR3 protein: CASNPQSSYEQYF. The CDR3 DNA sequence: TGTGCCAGCAACCCACAGAGCTCCTACGAGCAGTACTTC. The whole variable domain, remainder taken from reference TRBV9 and TRBJ2-7, is DSGVTQTPKHLITATGQRVTLRCSPRSGDLSVYWYQQSLDQGLQFLIQYYNGEERAKGNILERFSAQQFPDLHSELNLSSLELGDSALYFCASNPQSSYEQYFGPGTRLTVT.